Included here is one T cell receptor (beta chain) sequence, with context. As yet, its antigen is unknown. The record originates from a study of T-cell reconstitution after alpha-beta-depleted transplantation in children. The study's findings and limits: T-cell counts and diversity at one year following transplant were attributed mainly to newly produced T cells. After transplant, at about two months, alpha-beta T cells were reportedly derived from several hundred expanded graft clones.

CDR1 and CDR2 from the germline V gene are DFQATT and SNEGSKA (reference sequence). Trimming took 7 bases from V and 1 from J, leaving 20 bases between them. The CDR3 runs to 16 residues. Preparation of the TCRbeta library involved a method that used unique molecular identifiers. TCRdb reprocessed the PCR reads with MiXCR, giving one entry per CDR3 protein. Of 350,000 to 500,000 distinct CDR3 sequences detected, roughly 44% appear once; the ten largest clones hold under 35%. The V gene is TRBV20-1, the J gene TRBJ2-1; D gene ambiguous. The TCR comes from a girl aged 2 to 10 with aplastic anemia, due to receive a stem cell transplant. Source: PBMCs, taken before TCRalphabeta/CD19-depleted stem cell transplant. CDR3 sequence reads: CSVWALPPGSYNEQFF. In nucleotides, the CDR3 is TGCAGTGTCTGGGCGCTGCCTCCTGGTTCCTACAATGAGCAGTTCTTC.